The 28 T cell receptor beta chains below all came from one sample that was sequenced in a study of spatial heterogeneity in lung cancer. Study conclusions and caveats: In tumors, expanded intratumoral alpha and beta TCR counts tracked mutation counts.

No cognate antigen is known for these TCRs. MiXCR, run by TCRdb on the 5' RACE reads, gives a single entry per CDR3 protein. The sample has about 820 distinct CDR3 sequences; approximately 7% are singletons. This sample's time point: sample taken at primary tumor resection. The material was lung tumor tissue, obtained at surgery. The receptors here all came from a female donor with early-stage non-small cell lung cancer.

By share of the sample, this clonotype is large. This chain joins TRBV4-3 and TRBJ1-6, with TRBD1 as a possible D gene (6 bases). The V gene's germline CDR1 is LGHNA and CDR2 YSLEER. Trimming shortened V by 1 base and J by 7 bases, and 14 bases separated the two germline ends. The CDR3 loop spans 16 amino acids. The CDR3 sequence is CASSQGYGQINSPLHF. The DNA of the CDR3 is TGCGCCAGCAGCCAAGGTTACGGACAGATAAATTCACCCCTCCACTTT.

This clonotype is labeled as large. For the CDR3, the DNA is TGTGCCAGCAGCTCCAGGGACAGCTACGAGCAGTACTTC. Translated, it gives CASSSRDSYEQYF. This chain connects TRBV7-2 to TRBJ2-7; 7 bases match TRBD1. The germline CDR1 and CDR2 sequences are SGHTA and FQGNSA. The trim removed 4 bases at V and 3 bases at J, leaving 3 bases unmatched. The CDR3 spans 13 residues. Full variable domain (rest looked up from reference TRBV7-2 and TRBJ2-7): GAGVSQSPSNKVTEKGKDVELRCDPISGHTALYWYRQSLGQGLEFLIYFQGNSAPDKSGLPSDRFSAERTGGSVSTLTIQRTQQEDSAVYLCASSSRDSYEQYFGPGTRLTVT.

In its sample, this clonotype ranks as medium-sized. The V call is TRBV6-2 or TRBV6-3, the J call TRBJ1-5, with unresolved D. V was shortened by 2 bases and J by 4 bases, with 9 bases between the two germline ends. CDR1 and CDR2 from the germline V gene are MNHEY and SVGEGT. This CDR3 region has 14 residues. This CDR3 is CASSYAMGNQPQHF. DNA for the CDR3: TGTGCCAGCAGTTACGCTATGGGAAATCAGCCCCAGCATTTT.

Relative to its sample, this clonotype is medium-sized (0.01 to 0.1%). The chain links TRBV19 to TRBJ2-2, with 9 bases fitting TRBD1. Germline CDR1 LNHDA, CDR2 SQIVND (reference sequence). Germline trimming cut 7 bases from V and 6 bases from J; bases unmatched to any gene: 6. The CDR3 extends over 14 amino acids. This CDR3 reads CASTRDREAGELFF. In nucleotides, the CDR3 is TGTGCCAGTACTCGGGACAGGGAAGCCGGGGAGCTGTTTTTT.

In its sample, this clonotype was seen a few times. V gene TRBV24-1 combines with J gene TRBJ2-7; no clear D gene. Germline loops: CDR1 KGHDR, CDR2 SFDVKD. The V and J ends lost 10 bases and 0 bases respectively, with 12 bases between them. This CDR3 region has 13 residues. This chain's CDR3 is CATSDVNSYEQYF. CDR3 nucleotide sequence: TGTGCCACTTCGGACGTGAACTCCTACGAGCAGTACTTC.

This clonotype qualifies as medium-sized. The chain links TRBV10-3 to TRBJ2-5; D might be TRBD1 (5 bases). This CDR3 has 15 residues. Germline V gene lookup returns CDR1 ENHRY and CDR2 SYGVKD. With 3 bases removed from V and 4 bases from J, the gap between germline ends came to 15 bases. CDR3 loop: CAISDEVWQGETQYF. The CDR3 nucleotides read TGTGCCATCAGTGACGAGGTCTGGCAGGGAGAGACCCAGTACTTC.

Judged by abundance, this clonotype is large. V gene TRBV11-1 combines with J gene TRBJ1-6; TRBD1 matches at 8 bases. The CDR3 runs 15 residues. Germline V gene sequence: CDR1 SGHAT, CDR2 FQDESV (reference sequence). J lost 3 bases, V lost 4 bases, and 2 bases had no gene match. DNA of the CDR3: TGTGCCAGCAGCTCCGGGACAGGCTATAATTCACCCCTCCACTTT. It is translated as CASSSGTGYNSPLHF.

This clonotype showed up many times. The rearrangement uses TRBV7-9 and TRBJ2-4, with D possibly TRBD2 on 6 matching bases. V gave up 5 bases and J gave up 5 bases, with 7 bases separating them. Germline loops: CDR1 SEHNR, CDR2 FQNEAQ (reference sequence). The length of the CDR3 is 12 residues. The CDR3 loop is CASSRGENIQYF. The DNA for the CDR3 is TGTGCCAGCAGCCGCGGGGAAAACATTCAGTACTTC.

The sample holds many counts of this clonotype. The rearrangement joins TRBV19 to TRBJ2-2, with D unresolved. This CDR3 has 14 amino acids. Trimming pared 8 bases from V and 4 bases from J, leaving 14 bases between. Germline V CDR1 and CDR2: LNHDA, SQIVND (reference sequence). CDR3 bases: TGTGCCAGTTCTTCGAACGTCGGCACCGGGGAGCTGTTTTTT. Its protein is CASSSNVGTGELFF. The variable domain in full, with the rest retrieved from reference TRBV19 and TRBJ2-2, is DGGITQSPKYLFRKEGQNVTLSCEQNLNHDAMYWYRQDPGQGLRLIYYSQIVNDFQKGDIAEGYSVSREKKESFPLTVTSAQKNPTAFYLCASSSNVGTGELFFGEGSRLTVL.

The V call is TRBV11-2, the J call TRBJ2-7; maybe TRBD2 (6 bases). Trimming cost V 5 bases and J 0 bases, with 14 bases left between them. The CDR3 is 15 amino acids. Germline loops: CDR1 SGHAT, CDR2 FQNNGV. CDR3 in amino acids: CASSQGGAPSYEQYF. In DNA, the CDR3 is TGTGCCAGCAGCCAGGGCGGGGCTCCCTCCTACGAGCAGTACTTC.

In its sample, this clonotype is medium-sized. The genes are TRBV12-3 or TRBV12-4 and TRBJ2-3; the D gene is possibly TRBD2 (5 bases). This CDR3 has 15 amino acids. The V end lost 6 bases, the J end lost 5 bases, and 18 bases lay between the germline ends. CDR3 sequence reads: CASRDQLAAGDTQYF. CDR3 DNA sequence: TGTGCCAGCAGGGATCAGCTAGCAGCCGGAGATACGCAGTATTTT.

The V call is TRBV6-2 or TRBV6-3, the J call TRBJ1-1; D gene ambiguous. V was cut by 2 bases and J by 8 bases, with 12 bases left in between. Germline assignment: CDR1 MNHEY and CDR2 SVGEGT. The CDR3 contains 13 residues. The DNA for the CDR3 is TGTGCCAGCAGTTACGGAGGGCGCCGAGAAGCTTTCTTT. Translation: CASSYGGRREAFF.

This clonotype is large in the sample. The gene calls are TRBV6-6 and TRBJ1-4, with D tentatively TRBD1 (5 bases). This CDR3 is built from 14 residues. The germline V gene has CDR1 MNHNY and CDR2 SVGAGI (reference sequence). Trimming took off 5 bases at V and 7 bases at J, with 14 bases between the two ends. This CDR3 reads CASSPRDWTEKLFF. The CDR3 DNA reads TGTGCCAGCAGTCCCCGGGACTGGACTGAAAAACTGTTTTTT.

The genes are TRBV5-1 and TRBJ2-1; 7 nucleotides align to TRBD1. Germline-derived CDR1 and CDR2 are SGHRS and YFSETQ. The V and J ends lost 4 bases and 9 bases, in that order; junction bases with no gene match: 10. The CDR3 sequence is 14 residues long. The CDR3 coding sequence is TGCGCCAGCAGCGCGACCGGGACAGACGCTGAGCAGTTCTTC. Translated: CASSATGTDAEQFF.

This clonotype is termed large. This chain uses TRBV24-1 with TRBJ2-1, with 13 bases lining up with TRBD2. From germline, CDR1 is KGHDR and CDR2 SFDVKD. This CDR3 contains 16 residues. The ends lost 2 bases at V and 5 bases at J; junction bases unmatched: 2. CDR3 loop: CATSDWTSGSHNEQFF. The CDR3 nucleotides are TGTGCCACCAGTGATTGGACTAGCGGGAGCCACAATGAGCAGTTCTTC.

This clonotype is classed as medium-sized. The chain is built from TRBV5-4 and TRBJ2-3, with a tentative D call TRBD2 (6 bases). The CDR3 is 15 residues long. Trimming removed 5 bases from V and 14 bases from J, with 27 bases in between. Germline V gives CDR1 SGHNT, CDR2 YYREEE (reference sequence). The CDR3 region has the DNA TGTGCCAGCAGGATATACCGGGACTCGTACACCAAAGGGTATTTT. Translating it yields CASRIYRDSYTKGYF.

This clonotype is classed as medium-sized. The CDR3, as DNA: TGCGCCGGCTCTTCCGAGGGGAACACCGGGGAGCTGTTTTTT. This sequence encodes CAGSSEGNTGELFF. This chain connects TRBV5-1 to TRBJ2-2; D perhaps matches TRBD2 (5 bases). Germline CDR1 and CDR2: SGHRS and YFSETQ. The CDR3 has 14 residues. V was clipped by 10 bases and J by 1 base, with 14 bases between them.

This clonotype is judged medium-sized (0.01 to 0.1%). The gene calls are TRBV7-9 and TRBJ2-1, with a tentative D call TRBD2 (6 bases). This CDR3 is built from 15 residues. Trimming cost V 7 bases and J 6 bases, with 19 bases left between them. Germline CDR1 reads SEHNR; CDR2 reads FQNEAQ (reference sequence). CDR3 loop: CASILAGTPFNEQFF. The CDR3, as DNA: TGTGCCAGCATCCTAGCCGGGACTCCCTTCAATGAGCAGTTCTTC.

Within the sample, this clonotype is large. The genes are TRBV6-6 and TRBJ2-3; possibly TRBD1 or TRBD2 for D (6 bases each). This CDR3 has 14 amino acids. Deletions cut 2 bases from V and 4 bases from J, with 10 bases between. Per germline, CDR1 MNHNY and CDR2 SVGAGI (reference sequence). CDR3 coding DNA: TGTGCCAGCAGTTACGGGGGGCTGGCAGATACGCAGTATTTT. Amino acid sequence: CASSYGGLADTQYF.

This CDR3 is CSVPNRNTEAFF. The CDR3 DNA sequence: TGCAGCGTCCCCAACAGGAACACTGAAGCTTTCTTT. This rearrangement joins TRBV29-1 to TRBJ1-1; D gene uncertain. The CDR3 sequence is 12 residues long. Germline V CDR1 and CDR2: SQVTM, ANQGSEA. Deletions cut 6 bases from V and 1 base from J, with 9 bases between.

V and J are TRBV20-1 and TRBJ2-1; 10 nucleotides align to TRBD2. This CDR3 is 14 amino acids long. Trimming took 5 bases from V and 5 from J; bases not matched to a gene: 6. CDR1 is DFQATT, CDR2 SNEGSKA, per germline (reference sequence). The CDR3 coding sequence is TGCAGTGCTCCCCTAGCGGGAGTTAACAATGAGCAGTTCTTC. This encodes CSAPLAGVNNEQFF.

This clonotype appeared a single time. Here the CDR3 DNA reads TGCGCCAGCAGCCAAGAGCGGGGCACTGAAGCTTTCTTT. Its translation: CASSQERGTEAFF. This rearrangement joins TRBV4-1 to TRBJ1-1; D uncertain. The ends were cut back, 0 bases at V and 4 bases at J, with 6 bases in the middle. Germline V gives CDR1 MGHRA, CDR2 YSYEKL. There are 13 residues in the CDR3.

The V gene is TRBV7-7, the J gene TRBJ2-5, with D perhaps TRBD2 (6 bases). This CDR3 has 14 amino acids. Trimming pared 5 bases from V and 5 bases from J, leaving 15 bases between. Germline V lookup: CDR1 SSHAT, CDR2 FNYEAQ (reference sequence). CDR3 protein: CASSPGGAGETQYF. Written as DNA, the CDR3 is TGTGCCAGCAGCCCAGGAGGGGCAGGGGAGACCCAGTACTTC.

By share of the sample, this clonotype is large. V usage is TRBV7-8 and J usage is TRBJ1-1, with a weak D call TRBD1 (6 bases). The V gene's germline CDR1 is SGHVS and CDR2 FQNEAQ. Trimming took 1 base from V and 5 from J, leaving 11 bases between them. The CDR3 contains 14 residues. CDR3 residues: CASSLDRVRTEAFF. The DNA of the CDR3 is TGTGCCAGCAGCTTAGACAGGGTTCGAACTGAAGCTTTCTTT.

By its share, this clonotype is large. The CDR3 region is CASSGLRTGGPGETQYF. CDR3 bases: TGCGCCAGCAGTGGACTAAGGACGGGAGGACCGGGGGAGACCCAGTACTTC. The genes are TRBV10-2 and TRBJ2-5; 7 bases line up with TRBD2. The CDR3 totals 17 residues. Germline assignment: CDR1 WSHSY and CDR2 SAAADI. J was trimmed by 5 bases and V by 4 bases; bases with no gene match: 16.

By share, this clonotype ranks as medium-sized (0.01 to 0.1%). This chain connects TRBV27 to TRBJ1-4; D unresolved. CDR3 length: 15 amino acids. With 1 base removed from V and 4 bases from J, the gap between germline ends came to 10 bases. Germline CDR1 MNHEY, CDR2 SMNVEV (reference sequence). In DNA form, the CDR3 reads TGTGCCAGCAGTTTATTGGACGGGAGTAATGAAAAACTGTTTTTT. Protein: CASSLLDGSNEKLFF.

This chain uses TRBV5-4 with TRBJ1-2, with unresolved D. The CDR3 consists of 14 residues. The germline V gene has CDR1 SGHNT and CDR2 YYREEE (reference sequence). Trimming stripped 7 bases from V and 2 bases from J, with 15 bases between. The CDR3 DNA reads as TGTGCCAGCCTGCGTAAAGGTATCAACTATGGCTACACCTTC. It is translated as CASLRKGINYGYTF.

By share, this clonotype counts as medium-sized (0.01 to 0.1%). The chain links TRBV5-6 to TRBJ2-1, with a tentative D call TRBD2 (5 bases). V lost 5 bases and J 8 bases, leaving 20 bases between the germline ends. The CDR3 is 15 amino acids. CDR1 is SGHDT, CDR2 YYEEEE, per germline. CDR3 coding DNA: TGTGCCAGCAGGAAAACGGGATTGGTACACGATGAGCAGTTCTTC. Translating it yields CASRKTGLVHDEQFF.